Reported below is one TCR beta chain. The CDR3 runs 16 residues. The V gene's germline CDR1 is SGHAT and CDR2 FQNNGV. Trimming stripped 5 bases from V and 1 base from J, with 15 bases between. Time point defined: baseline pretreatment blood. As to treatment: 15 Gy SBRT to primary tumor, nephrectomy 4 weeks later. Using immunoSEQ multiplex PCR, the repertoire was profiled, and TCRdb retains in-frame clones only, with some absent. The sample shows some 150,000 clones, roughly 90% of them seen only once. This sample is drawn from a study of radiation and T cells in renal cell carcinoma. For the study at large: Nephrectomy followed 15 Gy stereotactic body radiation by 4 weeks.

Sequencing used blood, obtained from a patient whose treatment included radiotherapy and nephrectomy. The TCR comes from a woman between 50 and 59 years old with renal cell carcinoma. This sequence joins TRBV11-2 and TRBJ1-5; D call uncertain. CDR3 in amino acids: CASSARTDVSNQPQHF. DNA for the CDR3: TGTGCCAGCAGCGCTAGGACGGACGTGAGCAATCAGCCCCAGCATTTT.